Below are 15 T cell receptor beta chains sequenced from a single sample in a study of CD8 T cells in ankylosing spondylitis. The study's findings and limits: What seemed typical of ankylosing spondylitis blood was a TCR beta motif built from fewer than ten highly homologous variants.

These receptors are not linked to any known antigen. TCRdb reprocessed the 5' RACE reads with MiXCR, giving one entry per CDR3 protein. The sample has around 430,000 distinct CDR3 sequences; 15% to 20% are singletons. The material sequenced was blood, either unsorted or a sorted T cell fraction (not recorded which). Source of these receptors: a male donor with ankylosing spondylitis.

This clonotype has a handful of counts. This chain connects TRBV20-1 to TRBJ2-1; 16 bases are shared with TRBD2. The germline V gene has CDR1 DFQATT and CDR2 SNEGSKA (reference sequence). The length of the CDR3 is 14 residues. Trimming removed 6 bases from V and 7 bases from J; junction bases left unmatched: 3. CDR3 loop: CSAEGLAGGNEQFF. CDR3 nucleotides: TGCAGTGCCGAGGGACTAGCGGGAGGGAATGAGCAGTTCTTC.

This clonotype was picked up a small number of times. This chain connects TRBV12-3 or TRBV12-4 to TRBJ1-2; no clear D gene. CDR3 size: 13 residues. Between the trimmed V and J ends, which lost 5 bases and 7 bases, there was a span of 14 bases. This CDR3 reads CASSPTPALGYTF. CDR3 DNA: TGTGCCAGCAGTCCCACCCCGGCTCTTGGCTACACCTTC.

The V and J genes are TRBV2 and TRBJ1-3; 8 bases line up with TRBD1. In germline, CDR1 is SNHLY, CDR2 FYNNEI. Losses at the gene ends were 3 bases for V and 0 bases for J; bases not matched to a gene: 1. This CDR3 has 15 residues. CDR3 in DNA: TGTGCCAGCAGTGAGCAGGGGGCCTCTGGAAACACCATATATTTT. Protein product: CASSEQGASGNTIYF.

This clonotype turned up a few times. The chain recombines TRBV2 with TRBJ2-7; D gene unclear. The CDR3 sequence is 12 residues long. V lost 5 bases and J lost 7, with 12 bases in between. Looked up from germline, CDR1 is SNHLY and CDR2 is FYNNEI. This chain's CDR3 is CASSLGAGEQYF. The CDR3, as DNA: TGTGCCAGCAGTTTGGGTGCTGGGGAGCAGTACTTC.

This clonotype was observed once. Here the CDR3 DNA reads TGCAGTGCTAGAGACGAAAGAAACTATGGCTACACCTTC. This codes for CSARDERNYGYTF. This chain connects TRBV20-1 to TRBJ1-2; no firm D call. The CDR3 is 13 amino acids. The germline gives CDR1 DFQATT, CDR2 SNEGSKA (reference sequence). The V end lost 0 bases, the J end lost 2 bases, and 7 bases lay between the germline ends.

The chain combines TRBV7-2 with TRBJ2-3; TRBD2 matches 12 bases. This CDR3 comprises 14 residues. The germline V gene has CDR1 SGHTA and CDR2 FQGNSA. The trim removed 5 bases at V and 7 bases at J, leaving 4 bases unmatched. CDR3 nucleotide sequence: TGTGCCAGCAGCCCCGGACTAGCGGGGAATACGCAGTATTTT. Its protein product is CASSPGLAGNTQYF. The variable domain in full, completed from reference TRBV7-2 and TRBJ2-3, reads GAGVSQSPSNKVTEKGKDVELRCDPISGHTALYWYRQSLGQGLEFLIYFQGNSAPDKSGLPSDRFSAERTGGSVSTLTIQRTQQEDSAVYLCASSPGLAGNTQYFGPGTRLTVL.

This clonotype has just a few counts. The rearrangement joins TRBV5-1 to TRBJ1-3; D unclear. This CDR3 comprises 17 residues. Germline loops: CDR1 SGHRS, CDR2 YFSETQ. Trimming cost V 5 bases and J 0 bases, with 18 bases left between them. The chain's CDR3 is CASSSYPPGLSGNTIYF. The DNA for the CDR3 is TGCGCCAGCAGTTCCTACCCTCCGGGTCTCTCTGGAAACACCATATATTTT.

J is TRBJ1-1 and V is TRBV5-1; D is perhaps TRBD1 (6 bases). The CDR3 is 15 amino acids. Germline CDR1 and CDR2: SGHRS and YFSETQ. V was pared by 6 bases and J by 0 bases, with 15 bases between. Written as DNA, the CDR3 is TGCGCCAGCAAGCATCCGGGACACTTGAACACTGAAGCTTTCTTT. Amino acids: CASKHPGHLNTEAFF. Full variable domain (outside the CDR3, taken from reference TRBV5-1 and TRBJ1-1): KAGVTQTPRYLIKTRGQQVTLSCSPISGHRSVSWYQQTPGQGLQFLFEYFSETQRNKGNFPGRFSGRQFSNSRSEMNVSTLELGDSALYLCASKHPGHLNTEAFFGQGTRLTVV.

This chain uses TRBV10-1 with TRBJ2-5; a weak D match, TRBD1 (6 bases). V dropped 4 bases and J dropped 1 base, with 16 bases sitting between them. Germline V CDR1 and CDR2: WNHNN, SYGVQD (reference sequence). The CDR3 length is 16 residues. CDR3 nucleotides: TGCGCCAGCAGTGGGGGTGGCAGGGGACCCCAAGAGACCCAGTACTTC. This codes for CASSGGGRGPQETQYF.

V is TRBV28 and J is TRBJ2-3, with D hard to call. Per the germline V gene, CDR1 is MDHEN and CDR2 is SYDVKM. The ends were cut back, 5 bases at V and 4 bases at J, with 19 bases in the middle. There are 16 residues in the CDR3. CDR3 sequence: CASSLGWISRPDTQYF. For the CDR3, the DNA is TGTGCCAGCAGTCTCGGCTGGATCTCACGTCCAGATACGCAGTATTTT.

This clonotype was seen many times. V is TRBV5-1 and J is TRBJ1-5, with D possibly TRBD1 on 5 matching bases. The CDR3 has 13 residues. Germline V lookup: CDR1 SGHRS, CDR2 YFSETQ. The V end was cut by 7 bases, the J end by 4 bases, with 12 bases between. CDR3 region: CASASGGNQPQHF. CDR3 nucleotides: TGCGCCAGCGCCAGTGGGGGGAATCAGCCCCAGCATTTT.

CDR3 in amino acids: CAISVERNTEAFF. The CDR3 DNA follows: TGTGCCATCAGTGTGGAGCGGAACACTGAAGCTTTCTTT. The chain has TRBV10-3 and TRBJ1-1, with no clear D. The CDR3 runs 13 residues. Germline CDR1 is ENHRY and CDR2 is SYGVKD. V was pared by 4 bases and J by 1 base, with 7 bases between.

The chain recombines TRBV20-1 with TRBJ2-2; 7 nucleotides match TRBD1. The V gene's germline CDR1 is DFQATT and CDR2 SNEGSKA (reference sequence). The V and J ends lost 1 base and 1 base, in that order; junction bases with no gene match: 6. CDR3 length equals 16 residues. The CDR3 is CSARAPWTGNTGELFF. In nucleotides, the CDR3 is TGCAGTGCTAGAGCCCCCTGGACAGGGAACACCGGGGAGCTGTTTTTT.

V and J are TRBV5-1 and TRBJ1-6; perhaps TRBD1 as D (6 bases). With 0 bases removed from V and 0 bases from J, the gap between germline ends came to 10 bases. The CDR3 covers 17 residues. CDR1 and CDR2 (germline): SGHRS, YFSETQ. The CDR3 DNA follows: TGCGCCAGCAGCTTGGTCGGACAGAGCTCCTATAATTCACCCCTCCACTTT. Its protein product is CASSLVGQSSYNSPLHF.

V is TRBV10-3 and J is TRBJ2-1; D remains ambiguous. V lost 4 bases, J lost 5 bases, and 6 bases lay in between. Germline V gene sequence: CDR1 ENHRY, CDR2 SYGVKD. CDR3 length: 12 amino acids. This CDR3 is CAISGENNEQFF. The CDR3 DNA sequence: TGTGCCATCAGTGGAGAGAACAATGAGCAGTTCTTC.